This TCR beta chain was sequenced during a study of T cell clusters in autoimmune cytopenias. Points from the study as a whole: No experiment has yet validated the function of the T cell clusters defined in silico. Active autoimmune hepatitis patients had approximately 3-fold fewer exclusive TRB clusters than healthy donors. The cluster-lack signature was not seen for secondary cytopenia versus chronic lymphocytic leukemia.

TRB rearrangements were amplified by touch-down multiplex PCR with mixed TRB-A/B primers. TCRdb reanalyzed the multiplex PCR reads and collapses them to one entry per CDR3 protein, without DNA. In all, the sample yields around 8,000 distinct CDR3 sequences. TRB was amplified from about 270 ng of peripheral blood genomic DNA per sample. In regard to this clonotype: Antigen specificity is unknown.

Germline V gene sequence: CDR1 MNHEY, CDR2 SVGAGI. CDR3 length equals 15 residues. The sequenced material came from peripheral blood. The chain joins TRBV6-5 to TRBJ2-5; checking the TCRdb D call of TRBD2 is not possible without DNA. This clonotype originated in a human donor with an autoimmune cytopenia or autoimmune hepatitis (not recorded which). This CDR3 is CASGLSGARGETQYF.